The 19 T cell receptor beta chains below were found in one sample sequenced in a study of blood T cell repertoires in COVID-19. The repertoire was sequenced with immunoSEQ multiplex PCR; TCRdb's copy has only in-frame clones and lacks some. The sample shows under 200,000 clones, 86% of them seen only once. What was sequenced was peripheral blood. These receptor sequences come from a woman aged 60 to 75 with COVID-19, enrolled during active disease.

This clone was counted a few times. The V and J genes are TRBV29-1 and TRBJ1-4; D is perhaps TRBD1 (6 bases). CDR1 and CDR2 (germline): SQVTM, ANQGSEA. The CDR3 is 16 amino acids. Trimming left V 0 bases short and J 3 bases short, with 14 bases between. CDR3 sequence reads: CSVEDRTEVPNEKLFF. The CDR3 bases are TGCAGCGTTGAAGATCGGACAGAGGTACCTAATGAAAAACTGTTTTTT. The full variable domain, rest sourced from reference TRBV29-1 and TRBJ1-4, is SAVISQKPSRDICQRGTSLTIQCQVDSQVTMMFWYRQQPGQSLTLIATANQGSEATYESGFVIDKFPISRPNLTFSTLTVSNMSPEDSSIYLCSVEDRTEVPNEKLFFGSGTQLSVL.

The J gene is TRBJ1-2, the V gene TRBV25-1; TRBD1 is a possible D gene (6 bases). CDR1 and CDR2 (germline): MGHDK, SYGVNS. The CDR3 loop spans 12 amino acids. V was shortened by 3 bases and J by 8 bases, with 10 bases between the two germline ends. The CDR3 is CASSEGAVGYTF. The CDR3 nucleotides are TGTGCCAGCAGTGAGGGGGCGGTGGGCTACACCTTC.

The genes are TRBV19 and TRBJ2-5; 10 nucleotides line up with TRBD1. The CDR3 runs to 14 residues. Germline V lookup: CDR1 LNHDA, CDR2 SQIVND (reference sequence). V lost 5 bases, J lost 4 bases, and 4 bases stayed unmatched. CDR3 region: CASSPRTGGETQYF. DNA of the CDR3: TGTGCCAGTAGTCCCCGGACAGGGGGAGAGACCCAGTACTTC.

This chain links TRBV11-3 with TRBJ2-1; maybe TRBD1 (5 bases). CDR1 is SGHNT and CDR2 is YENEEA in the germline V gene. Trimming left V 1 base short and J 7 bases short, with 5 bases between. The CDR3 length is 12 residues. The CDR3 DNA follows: TGTGCCAGCAGCTTAGCAGGGAATGAGCAGTTCTTC. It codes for CASSLAGNEQFF. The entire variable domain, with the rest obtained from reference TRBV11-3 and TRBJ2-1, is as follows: EAGVVQSPRYKIIEKKQPVAFWCNPISGHNTLYWYLQNLGQGPELLIRYENEEAVDDSQLPKDRFSAERLKGVDSTLKIQPAELGDSAVYLCASSLAGNEQFFGPGTRLTVL.

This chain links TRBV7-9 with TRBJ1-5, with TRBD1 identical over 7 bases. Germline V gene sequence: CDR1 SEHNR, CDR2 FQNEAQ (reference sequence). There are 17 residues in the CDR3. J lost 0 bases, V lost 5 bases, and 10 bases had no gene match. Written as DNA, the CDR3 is TGTGCCAGCAGCGGGACAGTTCGAGCTCATAGCAATCAGCCCCAGCATTTT. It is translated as CASSGTVRAHSNQPQHF.

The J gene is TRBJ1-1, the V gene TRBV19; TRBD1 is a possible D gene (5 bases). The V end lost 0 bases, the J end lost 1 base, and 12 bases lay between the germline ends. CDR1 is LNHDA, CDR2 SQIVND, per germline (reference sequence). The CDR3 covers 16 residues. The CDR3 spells CASSIDRAGGNTEAFF. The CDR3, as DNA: TGTGCCAGTAGTATAGACAGGGCCGGGGGGAACACTGAAGCTTTCTTT.

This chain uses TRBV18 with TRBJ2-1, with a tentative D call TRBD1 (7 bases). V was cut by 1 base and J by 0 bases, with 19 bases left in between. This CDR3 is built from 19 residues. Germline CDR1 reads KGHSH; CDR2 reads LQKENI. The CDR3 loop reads CASSPRRQGGLSSYNEQFF. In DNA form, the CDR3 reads TGTGCCAGCTCACCACGGAGACAGGGAGGCCTAAGCTCCTACAATGAGCAGTTCTTC.

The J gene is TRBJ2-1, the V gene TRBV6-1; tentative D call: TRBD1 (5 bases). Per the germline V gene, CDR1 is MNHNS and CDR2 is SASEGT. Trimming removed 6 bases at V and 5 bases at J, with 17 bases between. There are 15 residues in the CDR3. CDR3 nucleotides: TGTGCCAGCAGCACCGGACAAGTGAATCACAATGAGCAGTTCTTC. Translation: CASSTGQVNHNEQFF.

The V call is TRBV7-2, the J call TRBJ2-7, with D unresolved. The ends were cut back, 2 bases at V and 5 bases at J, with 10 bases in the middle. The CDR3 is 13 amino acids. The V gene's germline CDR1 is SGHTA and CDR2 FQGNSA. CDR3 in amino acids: CASSLFVSNEQYF. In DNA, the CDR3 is TGTGCCAGCAGCTTATTTGTTTCTAACGAGCAGTACTTC.

The chain's CDR3 is CASSYSGRNTEAFF. The CDR3 nucleotides read TGTGCCAGCAGTTACTCGGGGAGAAACACTGAAGCTTTCTTT. V gene TRBV6-5 combines with J gene TRBJ1-1; D gene ambiguous. The CDR3 is 14 amino acids. V lost 0 bases, J lost 2 bases, and 7 bases lay in between. The germline CDR1 and CDR2 sequences are MNHEY and SVGAGI.

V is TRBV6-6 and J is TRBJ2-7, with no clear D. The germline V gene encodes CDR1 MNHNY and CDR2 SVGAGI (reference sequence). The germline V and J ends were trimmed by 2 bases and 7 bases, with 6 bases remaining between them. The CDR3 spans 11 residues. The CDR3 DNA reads TGTGCCAGCAGTTACGCGAGGGAGCAGTACTTC. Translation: CASSYAREQYF.

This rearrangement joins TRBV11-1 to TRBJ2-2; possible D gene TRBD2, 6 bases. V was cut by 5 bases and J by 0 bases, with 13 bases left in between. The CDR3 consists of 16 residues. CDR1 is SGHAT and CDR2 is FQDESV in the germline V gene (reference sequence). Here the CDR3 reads CASSQGAGSNTGELFF. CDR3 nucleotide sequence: TGTGCCAGCAGCCAAGGGGCGGGGTCGAACACCGGGGAGCTGTTTTTT.

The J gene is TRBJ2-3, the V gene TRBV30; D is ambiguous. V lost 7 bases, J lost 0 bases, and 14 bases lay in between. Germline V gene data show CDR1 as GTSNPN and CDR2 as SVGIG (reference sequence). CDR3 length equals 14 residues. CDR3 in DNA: TGTGCCTTACCGCTCGCGGCCAGCACAGATACGCAGTATTTT. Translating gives CALPLAASTDTQYF.

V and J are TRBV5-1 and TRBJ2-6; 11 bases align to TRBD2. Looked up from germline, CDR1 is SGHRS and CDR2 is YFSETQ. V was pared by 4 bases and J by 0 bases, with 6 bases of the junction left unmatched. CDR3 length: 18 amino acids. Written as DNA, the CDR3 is TGCGCCAGCAGCCTCCGACTAGCGGGAAGCTCTGGGGCCAACGTCCTGACTTTC. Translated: CASSLRLAGSSGANVLTF.

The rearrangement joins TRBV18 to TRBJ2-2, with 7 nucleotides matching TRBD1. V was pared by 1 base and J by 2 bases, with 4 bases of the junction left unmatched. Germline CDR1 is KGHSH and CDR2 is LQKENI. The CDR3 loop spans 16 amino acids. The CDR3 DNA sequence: TGTGCCAGCTCACCACGAGACAGGGCCAACACCGGGGAGCTGTTTTTT. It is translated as CASSPRDRANTGELFF.

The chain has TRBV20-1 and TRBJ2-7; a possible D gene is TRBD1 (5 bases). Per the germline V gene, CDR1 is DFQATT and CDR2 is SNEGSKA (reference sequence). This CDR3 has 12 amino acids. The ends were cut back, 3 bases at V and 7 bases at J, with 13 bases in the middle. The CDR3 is CSASIGVREQYF. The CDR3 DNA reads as TGCAGTGCTAGTATAGGGGTTCGGGAGCAGTACTTC.

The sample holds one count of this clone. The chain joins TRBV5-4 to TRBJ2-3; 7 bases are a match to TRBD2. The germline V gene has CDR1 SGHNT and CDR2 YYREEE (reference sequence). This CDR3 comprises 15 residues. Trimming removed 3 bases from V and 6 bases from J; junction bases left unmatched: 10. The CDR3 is CASSSVGGGLDTQYF. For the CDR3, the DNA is TGTGCCAGCAGCTCCGTTGGGGGAGGGCTCGATACGCAGTATTTT.

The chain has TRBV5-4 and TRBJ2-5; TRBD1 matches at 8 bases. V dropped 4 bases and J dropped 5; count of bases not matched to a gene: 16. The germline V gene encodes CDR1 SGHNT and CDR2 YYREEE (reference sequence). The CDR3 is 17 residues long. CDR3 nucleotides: TGTGCCAGCAGCGTGGGGGGACAGGCCCCTTCTCAGGAGACCCAGTACTTC. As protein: CASSVGGQAPSQETQYF.

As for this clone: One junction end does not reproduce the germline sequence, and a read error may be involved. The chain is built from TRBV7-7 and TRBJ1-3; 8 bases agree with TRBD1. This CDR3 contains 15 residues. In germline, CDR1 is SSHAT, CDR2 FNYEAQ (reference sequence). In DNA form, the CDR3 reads TGTGCTAGCAGCCGAGACAGGGGCTCTGGAAACACCATATATTTT. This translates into CASSRDRGSGNTIYF.